This TCR beta chain was sequenced in a study of T cells in Graves' hyperthyroidism and ophthalmopathy. The study, taken as a whole, reports: Onset of ophthalmopathy came a median approximately 6.5 months after the model predicted it. Also found in blood were most expanded thyroid clonotypes above 0.001. Separating ophthalmopathy from stable hyperthyroidism was achieved by a 13 V-J model.

This CDR3 is built from 13 residues. V lost 0 bases and J lost 4, with 9 bases in between. CDR1 SQVTM and CDR2 ANQGSEA come from the germline V gene. It was RNA transcripts that yielded the amplified TCR beta CDR3 regions. TCR CDR3 underwent first-round RT-PCR with the HTBI primer set. TCRdb analysed the multiplex PCR reads with MiXCR anew, one entry per CDR3 protein. The sample records approximately 640,000 distinct CDR3 sequences, nearly 45% being singletons. Exclusion of a patient resulted from uncontrolled infection, other autoimmune disease, pregnancy or lactation. In its sample, this clonotype was seen many times. Its matching antigen is unknown.

This chain connects TRBV29-1 to TRBJ1-2; D may be TRBD1 (5 bases). This clonotype was obtained from an adult man with Graves' disease, either hyperthyroidism or ophthalmopathy (not recorded which). Source material: peripheral blood or thyroid tissue (not recorded which). The chain's CDR3 is CSVEEGVSYGYTF. The CDR3 nucleotides are TGCAGCGTTGAAGAGGGGGTTAGCTATGGCTACACCTTC. Full variable domain (missing parts from reference TRBV29-1 and TRBJ1-2): SAVISQKPSRDICQRGTSLTIQCQVDSQVTMMFWYRQQPGQSLTLIATANQGSEATYESGFVIDKFPISRPNLTFSTLTVSNMSPEDSSIYLCSVEEGVSYGYTFGSGTRLTVV.